The 3 T cell receptor beta chains presented below share a single source sample, sequenced in a study of blood T cell repertoires in COVID-19. Method: immunoSEQ multiplex PCR; TCRdb's copy keeps in-frame clones and lacks some. The table has around 13,000 clones, 75% to 90% seen once; the top ten hold about 51%. The sequenced material came from peripheral blood. All receptors derive from a man older than 75 with acute or convalescent COVID-19.

The chain recombines TRBV4-1 with TRBJ1-4, with TRBD1 as a possible D gene (6 bases). V lost 6 bases and J lost 5, with 13 bases in between. This CDR3 has 14 residues. Germline CDR1 is MGHRA and CDR2 is YSYEKL. The CDR3 coding sequence is TGCGCCAGCAGTCAAACAGGGTCCAATGAAAAACTGTTTTTT. It encodes CASSQTGSNEKLFF.

The chain employs TRBV13 and TRBJ2-7, with 9 bases lining up with TRBD1. Per the germline V gene, CDR1 is PRHDT and CDR2 is FYEKMQ (reference sequence). There are 15 residues in the CDR3. J gave up 2 bases and V 5 bases, and 7 bases lay outside the gene matches. The chain's CDR3 is CASSTSTGGPYEQYF. As DNA, the CDR3 is TGTGCCAGCAGCACGAGTACAGGGGGCCCCTACGAGCAGTACTTC.

The genes are TRBV18 and TRBJ2-3, with TRBD2 identical over 11 bases. The CDR3 spans 15 residues. The V and J ends lost 6 bases and 4 bases, in that order; junction bases with no gene match: 6. Germline values: CDR1 KGHSH, CDR2 LQKENI. As DNA, the CDR3 is TGTGCCAGCTCTTTCGGACTAGCGGGCCCAGATACGCAGTATTTT. Protein: CASSFGLAGPDTQYF.